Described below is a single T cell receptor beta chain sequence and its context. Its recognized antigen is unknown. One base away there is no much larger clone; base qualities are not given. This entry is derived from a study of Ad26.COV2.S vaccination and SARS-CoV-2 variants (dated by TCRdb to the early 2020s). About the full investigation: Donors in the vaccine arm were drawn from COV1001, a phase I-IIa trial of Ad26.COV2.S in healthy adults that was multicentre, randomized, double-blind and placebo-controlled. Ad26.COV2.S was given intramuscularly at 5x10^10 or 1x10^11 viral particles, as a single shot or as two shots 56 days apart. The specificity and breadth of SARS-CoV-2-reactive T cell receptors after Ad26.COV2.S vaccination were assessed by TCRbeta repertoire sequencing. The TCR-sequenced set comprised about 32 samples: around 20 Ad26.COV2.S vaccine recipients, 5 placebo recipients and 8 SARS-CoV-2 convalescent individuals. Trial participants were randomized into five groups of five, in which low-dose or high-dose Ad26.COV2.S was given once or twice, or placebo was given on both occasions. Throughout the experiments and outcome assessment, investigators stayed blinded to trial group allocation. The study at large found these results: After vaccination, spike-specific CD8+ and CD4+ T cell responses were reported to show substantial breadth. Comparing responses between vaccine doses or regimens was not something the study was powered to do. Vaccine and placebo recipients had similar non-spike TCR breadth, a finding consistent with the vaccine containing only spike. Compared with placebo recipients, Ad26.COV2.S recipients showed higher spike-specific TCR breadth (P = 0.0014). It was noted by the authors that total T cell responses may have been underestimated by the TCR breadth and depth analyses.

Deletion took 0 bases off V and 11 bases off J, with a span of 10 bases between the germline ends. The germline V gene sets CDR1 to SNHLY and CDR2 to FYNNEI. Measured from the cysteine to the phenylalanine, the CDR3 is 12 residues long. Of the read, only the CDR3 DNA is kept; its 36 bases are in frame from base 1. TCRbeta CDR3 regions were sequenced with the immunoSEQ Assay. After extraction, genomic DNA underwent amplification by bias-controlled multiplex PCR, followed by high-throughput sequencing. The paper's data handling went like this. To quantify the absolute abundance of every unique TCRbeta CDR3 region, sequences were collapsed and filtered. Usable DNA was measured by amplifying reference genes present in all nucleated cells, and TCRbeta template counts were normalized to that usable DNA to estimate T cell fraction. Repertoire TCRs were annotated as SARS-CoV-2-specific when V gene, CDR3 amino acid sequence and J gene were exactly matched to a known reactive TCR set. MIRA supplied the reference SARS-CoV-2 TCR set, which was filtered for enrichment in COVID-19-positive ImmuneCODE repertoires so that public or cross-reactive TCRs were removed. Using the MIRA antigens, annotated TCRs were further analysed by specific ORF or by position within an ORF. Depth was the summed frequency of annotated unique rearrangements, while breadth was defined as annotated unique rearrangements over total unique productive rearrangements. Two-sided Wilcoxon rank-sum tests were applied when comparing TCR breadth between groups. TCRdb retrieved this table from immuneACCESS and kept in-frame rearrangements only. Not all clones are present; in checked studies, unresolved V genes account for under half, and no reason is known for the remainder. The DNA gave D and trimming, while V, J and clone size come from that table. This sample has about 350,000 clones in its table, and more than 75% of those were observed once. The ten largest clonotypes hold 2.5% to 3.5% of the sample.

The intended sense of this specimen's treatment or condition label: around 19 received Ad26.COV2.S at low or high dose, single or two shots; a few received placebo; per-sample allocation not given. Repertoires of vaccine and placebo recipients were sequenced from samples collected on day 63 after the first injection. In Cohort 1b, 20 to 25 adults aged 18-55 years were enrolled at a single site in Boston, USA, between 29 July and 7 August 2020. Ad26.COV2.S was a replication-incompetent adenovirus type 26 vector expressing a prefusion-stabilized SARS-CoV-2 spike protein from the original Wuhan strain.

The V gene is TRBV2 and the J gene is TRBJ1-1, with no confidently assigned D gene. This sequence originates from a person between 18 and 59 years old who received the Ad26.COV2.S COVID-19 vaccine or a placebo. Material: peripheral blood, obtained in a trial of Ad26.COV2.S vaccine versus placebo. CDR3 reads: CASSEALLGAFF. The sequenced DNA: TGTGCCAGCAGTGAAGCGTTGCTGGGGGCTTTCTTT.